Listed below are T cell receptor beta chains from one sample, sequenced in a study of cytomegalovirus exposure and HLA in healthy donors. Profiled with immunoSEQ multiplex PCR; TCRdb holds only in-frame clones, not every one. The table records about 130,000 clones, 80% to 90% of them present only once. The specimen sequenced was PBMCs. These receptors came from a woman younger than 30 in good health and CMV-seropositive. The CDR3 runs from the conserved cysteine through the conserved F or W. A D gene is named only where the DNA matches it firmly. Size is stated for part of the rows, as once, few or many counts, or as a class when the clone is expanded.

few	TRBV4-1	-	TRBJ2-7	CASSQAPSFSYEQYF	TGCGCCAGCAGCCAAGCCCCCTCCTTCTCCTACGAGCAGTACTTC
-	TRBV15	TRBD1	TRBJ2-2	CATSTTPGTGSTGELFF	TGTGCCACCAGCACAACTCCCGGGACAGGGTCCACCGGGGAGCTGTTTTTT
few	TRBV5-6	-	TRBJ2-7	CASSLYQGLEQYF	TGTGCCAGCAGCTTGTATCAGGGTTTGGAGCAGTACTTC
-	TRBV6-1	TRBD1	TRBJ2-7	CASKVPGQGGYEQYF	TGTGCCAGCAAAGTCCCGGGACAGGGCGGGTACGAGCAGTACTTC
-	TRBV6-1	-	TRBJ2-1	CASSAADRDSYNEQFF	TGTGCCAGCAGTGCAGCGGACCGGGACTCCTACAATGAGCAGTTCTTC
-	TRBV30	-	TRBJ1-3	CAWGQFSSGNTIYF	TGTGCCTGGGGACAGTTTTCCTCTGGAAACACCATATATTTT
-	TRBV6-5	TRBD1	TRBJ2-1	CASSPGTALNEQFF	TGTGCCAGCAGTCCAGGGACAGCGCTCAATGAGCAGTTCTTC
-	TRBV19	-	TRBJ2-2	CASSFLSEGAGELFF	TGTGCCAGTAGTTTCCTGTCCGAGGGGGCCGGGGAGCTGTTTTTT
few	TRBV5-1	TRBD1	TRBJ2-3	CASSQGQGVTDTQYF	TGCGCCAGCAGCCAAGGACAGGGGGTTACAGATACGCAGTATTTT
-	TRBV7-6	-	TRBJ1-2	CASSLDGGRGYTF	TGTGCCAGCAGCTTAGACGGGGGACGGGGCTACACCTTC
-	TRBV2	-	TRBJ2-5	CASHRTIQETQYF	TGTGCCAGTCACCGGACTATTCAAGAGACCCAGTACTTC
-	TRBV10-3	-	TRBJ1-2	CAISADINYGYTF	TGTGCCATCAGTGCTGACATCAACTATGGCTACACCTTC
few	TRBV2	TRBD1	TRBJ1-5	CASSDRGNQPQHF	TGTGCCAGCAGCGACAGGGGCAATCAGCCCCAGCATTTT
-	TRBV27	TRBD2	TRBJ2-3	CASRPRPASGGTDTQYF	TGTGCCAGCAGACCCCGACCCGCTAGCGGGGGGACAGATACGCAGTATTTT
-	TRBV6-4	TRBD1	TRBJ2-6	CASSSTGGAGANVLTF	TGTGCCAGCAGTTCCACAGGGGGCGCTGGGGCCAACGTCCTGACTTTC
-	TRBV7-3	-	TRBJ2-5	CASSQGASQETQYF	TGTGCCAGCAGCCAAGGGGCAAGCCAAGAGACCCAGTACTTC
-	TRBV19	-	TRBJ1-6	CASSIDQVGSPLHF	TGTGCCAGTAGTATAGACCAGGTTGGTTCACCCCTCCACTTT
-	TRBV2	-	TRBJ1-4	CASSEQGYEKLFF	TGTGCCAGCAGTGAACAGGGTTACGAAAAACTGTTTTTT
-	TRBV29-1	-	TRBJ2-3	CSVEPRTDTQYF	TGCAGCGTTGAACCGCGAACAGATACGCAGTATTTT
-	TRBV7-2	TRBD2	TRBJ2-5	CASSFRLAGGQETQYF	TGTGCCAGCAGCTTTCGACTAGCGGGGGGGCAAGAGACCCAGTACTTC
-	TRBV6-4	-	TRBJ1-2	CASSPQFNYGYTF	TGTGCCAGCAGTCCCCAGTTTAACTATGGCTACACCTTC
-	TRBV4-1	TRBD2	TRBJ2-3	CASSQDSRGGGTDTQYF	TGCGCCAGCAGCCAAGACTCGCGGGGGGGTGGCACAGATACGCAGTATTTT
-	TRBV25-1	-	TRBJ2-3	CASTPRAGFRTDTQYF	TGTGCCAGCACTCCCCGGGCGGGTTTCCGCACAGATACGCAGTATTTT
-	TRBV25-1	TRBD1	TRBJ2-1	CASSETQGAEEQFF	TGTGCCAGCAGTGAAACCCAGGGGGCCGAAGAGCAGTTCTTC
-	TRBV5-1	-	TRBJ2-2	CASSPGANTGELFF	TGCGCCAGCAGCCCCGGGGCGAACACCGGGGAGCTGTTTTTT
few	TRBV9	-	TRBJ2-1	CASSQKSRVGEGSNEQFF	TGTGCCAGCAGCCAAAAGAGTAGGGTAGGGGAAGGGTCCAATGAGCAGTTCTTC
once	TRBV19	-	TRBJ2-3	CASTDTSRRTDTQYF	TGTGCCAGTACGGACACCAGTCGCCGAACAGATACGCAGTATTTT
-	TRBV5-4	TRBD2	TRBJ2-5	CASSPLRGGAGTQYF	TGTGCCAGCAGCCCCCTCCGGGGGGGGGCGGGGACCCAGTACTTC
-	TRBV4-1	-	TRBJ1-1	CASSQDLRGGYTEAFF	TGCGCCAGCAGCCAAGATTTGAGGGGGGGGTACACTGAAGCTTTCTTT
-	TRBV19	TRBD1	TRBJ1-2	CASNRGPNYGYTF	TGTGCCAGCAACAGGGGCCCTAACTATGGCTACACCTTC
once	TRBV27	-	TRBJ1-1	CASGHDAGTEAFF	TGTGCCAGCGGACACGACGCGGGGACTGAAGCTTTCTTT
-	TRBV28	TRBD2	TRBJ2-2	CASSSGTRNTGELFF	TGTGCCAGCAGTTCAGGGACTAGGAACACCGGGGAGCTGTTTTTT
-	TRBV6-5	TRBD1	TRBJ1-2	CASSSNPGQIVYGYTF	TGTGCCAGCAGTTCTAACCCGGGACAGATCGTCTATGGCTACACCTTC
-	TRBV19	-	TRBJ1-5	CASSTQGGQPQHF	TGTGCCAGTAGTACCCAGGGAGGGCAGCCCCAGCATTTT
-	TRBV20-1	-	TRBJ1-1	CSAVRNTEAFF	TGCAGTGCTGTCAGGAACACTGAAGCTTTCTTT
-	TRBV10-3	-	TRBJ1-1	CATRADLGTEAFF	TGTGCCACCAGGGCGGACTTGGGGACTGAAGCTTTCTTT
-	TRBV9	TRBD2	TRBJ2-3	CASSVGEAGGTDTQYF	TGTGCCAGCAGCGTAGGGGAAGCGGGGGGCACAGATACGCAGTATTTT
once	TRBV5-1	-	TRBJ2-5	CASSLWDFLQETQYF	TGCGCCAGCAGCTTGTGGGACTTCCTCCAAGAGACCCAGTACTTC
-	TRBV2	-	TRBJ2-7	CVTQRGSDEQYF	TGTGTCACGCAGAGGGGGAGCGACGAGCAGTACTTC
-	TRBV2	-	TRBJ2-5	CATQQGETQYF	TGTGCCACGCAACAGGGCGAGACCCAGTACTTC